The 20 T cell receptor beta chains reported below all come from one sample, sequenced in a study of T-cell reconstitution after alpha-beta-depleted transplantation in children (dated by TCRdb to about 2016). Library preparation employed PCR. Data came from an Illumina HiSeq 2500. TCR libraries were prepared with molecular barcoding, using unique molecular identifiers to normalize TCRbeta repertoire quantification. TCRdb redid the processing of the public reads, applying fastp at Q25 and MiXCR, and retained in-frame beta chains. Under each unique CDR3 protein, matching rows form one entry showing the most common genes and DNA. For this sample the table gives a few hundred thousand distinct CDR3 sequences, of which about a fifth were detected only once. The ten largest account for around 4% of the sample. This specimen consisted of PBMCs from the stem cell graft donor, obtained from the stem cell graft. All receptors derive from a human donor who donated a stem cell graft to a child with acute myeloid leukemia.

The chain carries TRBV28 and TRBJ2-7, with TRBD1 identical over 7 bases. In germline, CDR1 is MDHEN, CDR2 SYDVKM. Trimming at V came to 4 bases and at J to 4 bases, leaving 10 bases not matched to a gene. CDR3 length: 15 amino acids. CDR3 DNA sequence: TGTGCCAGCAGTTCGATAATGACAGGGTGGTACGAGCAGTACTTC. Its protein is CASSSIMTGWYEQYF.

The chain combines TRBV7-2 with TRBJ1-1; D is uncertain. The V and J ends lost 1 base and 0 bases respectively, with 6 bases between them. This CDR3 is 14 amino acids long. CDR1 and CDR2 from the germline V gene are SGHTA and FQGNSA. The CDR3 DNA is TGTGCCAGCAGCTTAGTAGGGATGAACACTGAAGCTTTCTTT. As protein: CASSLVGMNTEAFF.

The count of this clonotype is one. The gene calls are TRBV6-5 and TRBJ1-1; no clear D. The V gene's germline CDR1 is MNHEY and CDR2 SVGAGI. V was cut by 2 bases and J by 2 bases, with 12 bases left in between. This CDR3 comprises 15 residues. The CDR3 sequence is CASSYVGVGNTEAFF. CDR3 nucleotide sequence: TGTGCCAGCAGTTACGTGGGAGTTGGAAACACTGAAGCTTTCTTT.

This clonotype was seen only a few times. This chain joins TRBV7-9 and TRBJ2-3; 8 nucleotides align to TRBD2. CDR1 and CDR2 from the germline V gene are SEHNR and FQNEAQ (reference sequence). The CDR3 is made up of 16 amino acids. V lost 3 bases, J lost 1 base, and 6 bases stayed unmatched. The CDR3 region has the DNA TGTGCCAGCAGCTTTGCCGGGACTAGACGCACAGATACGCAGTATTTT. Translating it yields CASSFAGTRRTDTQYF.

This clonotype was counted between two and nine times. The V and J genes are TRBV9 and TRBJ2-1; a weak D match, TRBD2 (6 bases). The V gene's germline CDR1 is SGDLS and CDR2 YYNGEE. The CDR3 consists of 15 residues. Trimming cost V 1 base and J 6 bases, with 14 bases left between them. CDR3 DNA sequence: TGTGCCAGCAGCGTACCCGGAGGGTCGGGCAATGAGCAGTTCTTC. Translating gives CASSVPGGSGNEQFF.

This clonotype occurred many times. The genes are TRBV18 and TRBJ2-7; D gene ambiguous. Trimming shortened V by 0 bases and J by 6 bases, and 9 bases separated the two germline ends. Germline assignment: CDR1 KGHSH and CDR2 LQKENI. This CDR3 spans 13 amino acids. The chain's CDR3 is CASSPPWGSEQYF. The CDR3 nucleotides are TGTGCCAGCTCACCACCGTGGGGAAGCGAGCAGTACTTC. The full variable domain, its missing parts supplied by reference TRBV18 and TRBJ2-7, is NAGVMQNPRHLVRRRGQEARLRCSPMKGHSHVYWYRQLPEEGLKFMVYLQKENIIDESGMPKERFSAEFPKEGPSILRIQQVVRGDSAAYFCASSPPWGSEQYFGPGTRLTVT.

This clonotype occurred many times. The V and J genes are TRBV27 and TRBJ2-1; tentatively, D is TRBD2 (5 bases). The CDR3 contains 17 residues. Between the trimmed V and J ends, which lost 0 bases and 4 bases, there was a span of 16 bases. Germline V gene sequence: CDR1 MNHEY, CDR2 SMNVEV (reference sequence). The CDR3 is CASSLSGASLTYNEQFF. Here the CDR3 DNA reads TGTGCCAGCAGTTTATCGGGAGCTAGCCTTACATACAATGAGCAGTTCTTC.

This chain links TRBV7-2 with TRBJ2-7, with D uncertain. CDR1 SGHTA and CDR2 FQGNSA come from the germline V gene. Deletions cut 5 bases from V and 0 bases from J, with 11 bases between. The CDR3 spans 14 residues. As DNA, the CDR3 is TGTGCCAGCAGCACCGGCTCAGCCTCCTACGAGCAGTACTTC. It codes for CASSTGSASYEQYF. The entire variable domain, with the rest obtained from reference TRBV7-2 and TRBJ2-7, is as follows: GAGVSQSPSNKVTEKGKDVELRCDPISGHTALYWYRQSLGQGLEFLIYFQGNSAPDKSGLPSDRFSAERTGGSVSTLTIQRTQQEDSAVYLCASSTGSASYEQYFGPGTRLTVT.

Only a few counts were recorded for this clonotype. The CDR3 DNA sequence: TGCAGTGCAAAGACTAGCGGATTAACCTACGAGCAGTACTTC. Translating it yields CSAKTSGLTYEQYF. This chain uses TRBV20-1 with TRBJ2-7; 9 positions agree with TRBD2. The V gene's germline CDR1 is DFQATT and CDR2 SNEGSKA (reference sequence). V was pared by 6 bases and J by 2 bases, with 8 bases of the junction left unmatched. The length of the CDR3 is 14 residues.

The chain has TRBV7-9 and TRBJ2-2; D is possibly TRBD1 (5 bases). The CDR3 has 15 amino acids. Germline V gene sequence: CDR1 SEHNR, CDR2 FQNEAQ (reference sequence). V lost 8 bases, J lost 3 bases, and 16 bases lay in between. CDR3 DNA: TGTGCCAGCCGACCCCCGCCCAGGGACACCGGGGAGCTGTTTTTT. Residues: CASRPPPRDTGELFF.

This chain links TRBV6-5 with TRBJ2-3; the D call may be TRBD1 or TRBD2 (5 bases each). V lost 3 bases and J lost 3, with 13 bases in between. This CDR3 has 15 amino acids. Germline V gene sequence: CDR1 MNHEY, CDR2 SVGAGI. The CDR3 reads CASSYGQGVTDTQYF. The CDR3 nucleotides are TGTGCCAGCAGTTATGGGCAGGGAGTGACAGATACGCAGTATTTT.

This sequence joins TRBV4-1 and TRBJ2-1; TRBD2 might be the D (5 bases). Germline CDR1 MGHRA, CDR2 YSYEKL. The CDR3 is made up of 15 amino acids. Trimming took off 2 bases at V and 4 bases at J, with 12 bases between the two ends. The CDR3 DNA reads TGCGCCAGCAGCCAAACCCGCGGCGGGTACAATGAGCAGTTCTTC. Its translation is CASSQTRGGYNEQFF.

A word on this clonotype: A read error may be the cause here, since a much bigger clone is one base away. In DNA form, the CDR3 reads TGTGCCACCAGGGGTACAGGGTCGGGCGAGCAGTACTTC. Protein: CATRGTGSGEQYF. The chain uses TRBV10-3 and TRBJ2-7, with D possibly being TRBD1 (6 bases). V lost 10 bases to trimming and J lost 6 bases, with 19 bases between them. The CDR3 is 13 residues long. Germline V gene data show CDR1 as ENHRY and CDR2 as SYGVKD.

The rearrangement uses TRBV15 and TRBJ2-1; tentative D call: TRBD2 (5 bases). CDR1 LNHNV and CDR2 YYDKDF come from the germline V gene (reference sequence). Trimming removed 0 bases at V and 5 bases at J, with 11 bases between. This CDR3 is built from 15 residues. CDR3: CATSRDLGSHNEQFF. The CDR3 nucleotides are TGTGCCACCAGCAGAGATCTGGGGAGCCACAATGAGCAGTTCTTC.

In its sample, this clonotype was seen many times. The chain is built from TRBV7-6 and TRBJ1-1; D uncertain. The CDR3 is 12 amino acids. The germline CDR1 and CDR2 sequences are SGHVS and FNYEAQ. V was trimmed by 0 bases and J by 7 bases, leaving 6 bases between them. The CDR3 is CASSLAYGEAFF. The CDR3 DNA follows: TGTGCCAGCAGCTTAGCTTACGGTGAAGCTTTCTTT.

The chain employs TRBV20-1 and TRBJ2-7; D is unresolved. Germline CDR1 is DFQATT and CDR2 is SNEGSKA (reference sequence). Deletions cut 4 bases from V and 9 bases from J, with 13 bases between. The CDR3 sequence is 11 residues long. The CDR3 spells CSAKTVMGQYF. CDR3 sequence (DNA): TGCAGTGCTAAAACAGTGATGGGGCAGTACTTC.

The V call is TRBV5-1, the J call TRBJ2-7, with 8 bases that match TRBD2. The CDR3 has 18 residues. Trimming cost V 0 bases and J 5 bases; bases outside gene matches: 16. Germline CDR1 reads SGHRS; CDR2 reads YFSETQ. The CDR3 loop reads CASSLARARSGGPHEQYF. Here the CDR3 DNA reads TGCGCCAGCAGCTTGGCCAGAGCCAGATCGGGAGGGCCCCACGAGCAGTACTTC.

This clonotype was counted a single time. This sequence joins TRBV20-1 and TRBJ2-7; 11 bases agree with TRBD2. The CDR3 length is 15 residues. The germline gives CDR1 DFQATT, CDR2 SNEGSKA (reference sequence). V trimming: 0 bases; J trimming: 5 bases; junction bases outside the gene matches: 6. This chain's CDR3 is CSARDLLAGVHEQYF. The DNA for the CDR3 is TGCAGTGCTAGAGATCTACTAGCGGGAGTACACGAGCAGTACTTC.

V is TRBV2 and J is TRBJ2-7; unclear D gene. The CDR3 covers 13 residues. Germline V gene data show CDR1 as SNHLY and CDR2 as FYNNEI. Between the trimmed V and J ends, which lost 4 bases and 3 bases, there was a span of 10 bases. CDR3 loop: CASSGDVGYEQYF. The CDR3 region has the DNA TGTGCCAGCAGTGGAGACGTAGGCTACGAGCAGTACTTC. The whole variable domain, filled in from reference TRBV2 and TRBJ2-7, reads EPEVTQTPSHQVTQMGQEVILRCVPISNHLYFYWYRQILGQKVEFLVSFYNNEISEKSEIFDDQFSVERPDGSNFTLKIRSTKLEDSAMYFCASSGDVGYEQYFGPGTRLTVT.

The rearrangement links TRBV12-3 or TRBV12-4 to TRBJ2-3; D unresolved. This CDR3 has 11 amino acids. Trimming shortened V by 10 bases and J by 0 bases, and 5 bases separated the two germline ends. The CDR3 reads CATYSTDTQYF. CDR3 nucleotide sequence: TGTGCCACCTACAGCACAGATACGCAGTATTTT.